One sample yielded the 8 T cell receptor beta chains listed below, sequenced in a study of CD8+ T cells in alopecia areata (dated by TCRdb to 2017 to 2018). The library was built by means of the immunoSEQ multiplex PCR assay. RNA was extracted from all samples and reverse transcribed into cDNA, which served as template for TCR sequencing. TCRdb provides this immuneACCESS table in a form limited to in-frame rearrangements. Some clones are lacking; in checked studies, under half of them reflect an unresolved V gene, and why the rest are absent is not known. For this sample the table gives 200,000 to 250,000 clones, of which around 66% were detected only once. The ten largest account for 1% to 1.5% of the sample. According to the study, the label for this sample's treatment or condition signals: oral pan-JAK inhibitor, 5-10 mg twice daily. The sample was CD4+ T cells sorted from blood, taken around week 42, from a patient treated with tofacitinib. The receptors shown here come from a human donor with alopecia areata.

The J gene is TRBJ1-2, the V gene TRBV25-1; TRBD1 is a possible D gene (5 bases). This CDR3 has 13 residues. Germline CDR1 is MGHDK and CDR2 is SYGVNS. V was pared by 4 bases and J by 7 bases, with 13 bases between. CDR3 sequence: CASSAGTRGGYTF. CDR3 coding DNA: TGTGCCAGCAGTGCCGGGACCCGCGGTGGCTACACCTTC.

V is TRBV29-1 and J is TRBJ1-4; D gene ambiguous. The CDR3 totals 13 residues. CDR1 is SQVTM and CDR2 is ANQGSEA in the germline V gene. V was cut by 4 bases and J by 7 bases, with 13 bases left in between. The CDR3 nucleotides read TGCAGCGTTGGATTCGGTTGGAGTGAAAAACTGTTTTTT. Translation gives CSVGFGWSEKLFF.

The rearrangement uses TRBV14 and TRBJ2-7; 8 bases are a match to TRBD2. CDR3 length equals 14 residues. Germline V gene sequence: CDR1 SGHDN, CDR2 FVKESK. J was trimmed by 3 bases and V by 1 base; bases with no gene match: 2. CDR3: CASSQAGTSYEQYF. Written as DNA, the CDR3 is TGTGCCAGCAGCCAAGCCGGGACTAGCTACGAGCAGTACTTC.

The chain is built from TRBV30 and TRBJ2-5; 11 nucleotides agree with TRBD2. The CDR3 is 17 residues long. Losses at the gene ends were 1 base for V and 5 bases for J; bases not matched to a gene: 12. CDR1 and CDR2 (germline): GTSNPN, SVGIG (reference sequence). The CDR3 sequence: CAWSAGASGGNKETQYF. CDR3 DNA: TGTGCCTGGAGTGCAGGGGCTAGCGGGGGGAATAAGGAGACCCAGTACTTC.

V and J are TRBV29-1 and TRBJ1-1, with unresolved D. CDR3 length: 13 residues. The germline gives CDR1 SQVTM, CDR2 ANQGSEA. Trimming removed 4 bases from V and 10 bases from J, with 19 bases in between. The CDR3 protein is CSVVLDNGVRAFF. The DNA for the CDR3 is TGCAGCGTTGTCCTTGACAATGGGGTGAGAGCTTTCTTT.

This rearrangement joins TRBV7-2 to TRBJ2-4; D unresolved. Germline-derived CDR1 and CDR2 are SGHTA and FQGNSA. With 1 base removed from V and 6 bases from J, the gap between germline ends came to 7 bases. The CDR3 loop spans 13 amino acids. CDR3 protein: CASSLEPLNIQYF. Here the CDR3 DNA reads TGTGCCAGCAGCTTAGAGCCCTTAAACATTCAGTACTTC.

This clone was detected only a few times. J is TRBJ2-2 and V is TRBV2, with D hard to call. CDR3 length: 16 residues. V shed 1 base and J shed 2 bases, with 11 bases lying between them. Germline loops: CDR1 SNHLY, CDR2 FYNNEI. The CDR3 loop is CASSEGPTRNTGELFF. CDR3 in DNA: TGTGCCAGCAGTGAAGGTCCGACGAGAAACACCGGGGAGCTGTTTTTT.

Details on this clone: The sample carries other DNA sequences with the same CDR3. The chain joins TRBV5-1 to TRBJ1-2; D is undetermined. Germline assignment: CDR1 SGHRS and CDR2 YFSETQ. Trimming took off 0 bases at V and 5 bases at J, with 11 bases between the two ends. The CDR3 runs 14 residues. CDR3 sequence reads: CASSLDGEDYGYTF. In DNA, the CDR3 is TGCGCCAGCAGCTTGGATGGAGAGGATTATGGCTACACCTTC.